Here is one T cell receptor beta chain with its context. Its cognate antigen is unknown. CDR1 is MNHEY, CDR2 SVGAGI, per germline. V was clipped by 10 bases and J by 3 bases, with 18 bases between them. This CDR3 spans 14 amino acids. The data were obtained in a study of cytomegalovirus exposure and HLA in healthy donors. Study findings and constraints: Overall, approximately 150 TCR beta chains were annotated as cytomegalovirus-associated.

The PCR used 60 Vbeta and 13 Jbeta primers. Methods used by the authors: Roughly 12 million of about 88 million unique TCR beta chains were shared, per a later count. TCRdb's table, derived via immunoSEQ multiplex PCR, lists solely in-frame clones and lacks some. V and J calls and clone size are copied from that table; D and trimming were computed from the DNA. The data contain 75,000 to 95,000 clones, less than 70% of them singletons. Sequenced: PBMCs. The J gene is TRBJ1-1, the V gene TRBV6-5; D may be TRBD1 (5 bases). This TCR derives from a man in his fifties or sixties in good health and CMV-seronegative. The CDR3 DNA follows: TGTGCCACCTCCCTATTTAGGGGCCACACTGAAGCTTTCTTT. Protein product: CATSLFRGHTEAFF.